These 11 T cell receptor beta chains share one sample of origin, sequenced in a study of T cell repertoires and HLA-DP antigens. TCRdb keeps only in-frame clones here, not all; method: immunoSEQ multiplex PCR. The data contain around 90,000 clones, roughly nine tenths of them singletons. These TCRs are of unknown antigen specificity. The sample comprised CD4+ T cells from PBMCs. These TCRs come from a man between 45 and 60 years old in good health and CMV-seronegative.

The chain couples TRBV19 to TRBJ2-1; TRBD2 agrees at 9 bases. The CDR3 extends over 16 amino acids. With V trimmed by 6 bases and J by 3 bases, 9 bases remained unmatched. CDR1 and CDR2 (germline): LNHDA, SQIVND (reference sequence). CDR3 residues: CASSPLAGGLYNEQFF. CDR3 nucleotide sequence: TGTGCCAGTAGCCCTTTGGCGGGAGGGCTCTACAATGAGCAGTTCTTC.

This rearrangement joins TRBV7-3 to TRBJ1-2; weak D call: TRBD1 (6 bases). Deletions cut 5 bases from V and 5 bases from J, with 12 bases between. The CDR3 spans 13 residues. Per germline, CDR1 SGHTA and CDR2 FQGTGA. CDR3 nucleotides: TGTGCCAGCAGCCCCGAAGGGGGTTATGGCTACACCTTC. Translated: CASSPEGGYGYTF.

Only a few counts were recorded for this clone. The rearrangement uses TRBV2 and TRBJ2-1; D is ambiguous. Germline assignment: CDR1 SNHLY and CDR2 FYNNEI. Trimming took 4 bases from V and 5 from J, leaving 12 bases between them. The CDR3 covers 14 residues. DNA for the CDR3: TGTGCCAGCAGTGTTCGGCTAGTTAACAATGAGCAGTTCTTC. Protein: CASSVRLVNNEQFF.

The chain uses TRBV7-6 and TRBJ2-7; weak D call: TRBD2 (7 bases). The V end was cut by 5 bases, the J end by 7 bases, with 18 bases between. CDR3 length equals 14 residues. Germline V gene data show CDR1 as SGHVS and CDR2 as FNYEAQ. DNA for the CDR3: TGTGCCAGCAGCCGAGGGGGGGTGAATTGGGAGCAGTACTTC. Translated, it gives CASSRGGVNWEQYF.

This sequence joins TRBV2 and TRBJ2-1; TRBD2 matches 13 bases. Germline lookup yields CDR1 SNHLY and CDR2 FYNNEI. The CDR3 has 14 amino acids. V shed 8 bases and J 9 bases; nucleotides not matched to a gene: 7. In DNA form, the CDR3 reads TGTGCCAGCCGGACTAGCGGGAGTTGGGGTGAGCAGTTCTTC. This sequence encodes CASRTSGSWGEQFF.

The chain couples TRBV28 to TRBJ1-3; D gene uncertain. The germline gives CDR1 MDHEN, CDR2 SYDVKM. This CDR3 is 17 amino acids long. The V and J ends lost 5 bases and 0 bases respectively, with 17 bases between them. In nucleotides, the CDR3 is TGTGCCAGCAGTGAATCACAAGGAAAAGCCTCTGGAAACACCATATATTTT. This gives the protein CASSESQGKASGNTIYF. The full variable domain, its missing parts supplied by reference TRBV28 and TRBJ1-3, is DVKVTQSSRYLVKRTGEKVFLECVQDMDHENMFWYRQDPGLGLRLIYFSYDVKMKEKGDIPEGYSVSREKKERFSLILESASTNQTSMYLCASSESQGKASGNTIYFGEGSWLTVV.

The rearrangement joins TRBV9 to TRBJ2-7; D is unresolved. V lost 0 bases and J 0 bases, leaving 10 bases between the germline ends. Per germline, CDR1 SGDLS and CDR2 YYNGEE. The CDR3 has 15 residues. The CDR3 DNA sequence: TGTGCCAGCAGCGTAGAGGGCGACTCCTCCTACGAGCAGTACTTC. This translates into CASSVEGDSSYEQYF.

The chain carries TRBV5-1 and TRBJ2-2; D is undetermined. Germline CDR1 SGHRS, CDR2 YFSETQ. The length of the CDR3 is 15 residues. V was trimmed by 4 bases and J by 0 bases, leaving 10 bases between them. The DNA for the CDR3 is TGCGCCAGCAGCCGCGGAGCTACGAACACCGGGGAGCTGTTTTTT. Translating it yields CASSRGATNTGELFF.

V and J are TRBV7-3 and TRBJ2-3, with D maybe TRBD2 (5 bases). The CDR3 spans 15 residues. V gave up 5 bases and J gave up 0 bases, with 12 bases separating them. Per germline, CDR1 SGHTA and CDR2 FQGTGA. The CDR3 loop is CASSRQAGSTDTQYF. DNA for the CDR3: TGTGCCAGCAGCCGTCAGGCGGGTAGCACAGATACGCAGTATTTT.

This clone was detected only once. The rearrangement links TRBV18 to TRBJ1-2; TRBD1 matches at 7 bases. Trimming removed 5 bases from V and 3 bases from J; junction bases left unmatched: 3. Germline lookup yields CDR1 KGHSH and CDR2 LQKENI. This CDR3 is built from 13 residues. The DNA of the CDR3 is TGTGCCAGCTCAACAGACAGGGACTATGGCTACACCTTC. Translation gives CASSTDRDYGYTF.

The chain recombines TRBV5-4 with TRBJ2-3, with D possibly called TRBD1 or TRBD2 (6 bases each). The CDR3 has 14 amino acids. Germline V gives CDR1 SGHNT, CDR2 YYREEE (reference sequence). Between the trimmed V and J ends, which lost 0 bases and 6 bases, there was a span of 11 bases. CDR3 region: CASSLGGASDTQYF. DNA for the CDR3: TGTGCCAGCAGCTTGGGGGGGGCATCGGATACGCAGTATTTT.